This paragraph covers one T cell receptor (beta chain) sequence. TCRdb's table, derived via immunoSEQ multiplex PCR, lists solely in-frame clones and lacks some. The table shows some 200,000 clones, with around 92% occurring only once. Per the germline V gene, CDR1 is SGHVS and CDR2 is FNYEAQ. Trimming pared 5 bases from V and 1 base from J, leaving 11 bases between. The CDR3 contains 14 residues. The entry originates in a study of T cell responses to AZD1222 COVID-19 vaccine. Sequencing used peripheral blood, obtained on day 0 of AZD1222 vaccination. This chain uses TRBV7-6 with TRBJ1-1, with D maybe TRBD1 (6 bases). This receptor was obtained from an adult in good health. The chain's CDR3 is CASSLQGANTEAFF. The CDR3 DNA sequence: TGTGCCAGCAGCCTACAGGGAGCGAACACTGAAGCTTTCTTT.